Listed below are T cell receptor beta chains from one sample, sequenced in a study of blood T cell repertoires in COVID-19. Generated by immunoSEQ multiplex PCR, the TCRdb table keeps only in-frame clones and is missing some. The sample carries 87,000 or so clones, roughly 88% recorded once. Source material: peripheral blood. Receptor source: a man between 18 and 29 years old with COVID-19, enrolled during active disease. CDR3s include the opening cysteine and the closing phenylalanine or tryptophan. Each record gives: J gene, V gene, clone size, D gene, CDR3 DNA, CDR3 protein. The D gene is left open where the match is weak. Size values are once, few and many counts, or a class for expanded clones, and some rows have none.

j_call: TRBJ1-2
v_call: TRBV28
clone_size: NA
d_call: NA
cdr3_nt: TGTGCCAGCAGAATTCCACAGGGTGCCGCTGGCTACACCTTC
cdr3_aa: CASRIPQGAAGYTF

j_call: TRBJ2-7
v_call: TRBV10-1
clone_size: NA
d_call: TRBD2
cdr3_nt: TGCGCCAGCAGTGAACTAAGGACTAGTCCCGAGCAGTACTTC
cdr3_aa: CASSELRTSPEQYF

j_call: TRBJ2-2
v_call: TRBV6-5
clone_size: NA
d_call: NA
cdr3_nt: TGTGCCTGCTCGCGGGGAGCCGGGGAGCTGTTTTTT
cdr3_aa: CACSRGAGELFF

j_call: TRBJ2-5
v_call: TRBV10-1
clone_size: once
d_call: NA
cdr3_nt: TGCGCCAGCAGTGAGTCCGGGGGGACCCAGTACTTC
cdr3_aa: CASSESGGTQYF

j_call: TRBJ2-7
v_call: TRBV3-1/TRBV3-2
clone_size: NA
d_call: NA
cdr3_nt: TGTGCCAGCAGCCAAGGGGGCGGGGCCTACGAGCAGTACTTC
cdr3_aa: CASSQGGGAYEQYF

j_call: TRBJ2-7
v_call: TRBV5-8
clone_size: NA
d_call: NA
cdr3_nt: TGTGCCAGCAGCCTGGCGGCAGGGATGACCTACGAGCAGTACTTC
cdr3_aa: CASSLAAGMTYEQYF

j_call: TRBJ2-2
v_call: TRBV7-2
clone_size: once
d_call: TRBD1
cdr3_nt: TGTGCCAGCAGCTCACAGGGGGCGAACACCGGGGAGCTGTTTTTT
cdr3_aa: CASSSQGANTGELFF

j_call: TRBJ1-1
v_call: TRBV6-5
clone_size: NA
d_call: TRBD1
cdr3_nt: TGTGCCAGCAGGACAGGGGGGGACACTGAAGCTTTCTTT
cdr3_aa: CASRTGGDTEAFF

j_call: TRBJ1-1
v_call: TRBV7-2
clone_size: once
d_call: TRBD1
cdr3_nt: TGTGCCAGCAGCTTCAACGGACAGGGAACCGTAGCTTTCTTT
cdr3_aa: CASSFNGQGTVAFF

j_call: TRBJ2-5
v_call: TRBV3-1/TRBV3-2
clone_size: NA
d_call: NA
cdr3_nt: TGTGCCAGCAGCCACTCCCCAGAGACCCAGTACTTC
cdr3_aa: CASSHSPETQYF

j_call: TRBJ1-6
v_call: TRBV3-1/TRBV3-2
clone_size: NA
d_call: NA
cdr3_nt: TGTGCCAGCAGCCCGCGGGGGGATTCCTATAATTCACCCCTCCACTTT
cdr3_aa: CASSPRGDSYNSPLHF

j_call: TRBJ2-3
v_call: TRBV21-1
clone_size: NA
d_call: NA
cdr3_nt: TGTGCCTCCCGGGGTGGCGGCCTCGGGACAGATACGCAGTATTTT
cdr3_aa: CASRGGGLGTDTQYF

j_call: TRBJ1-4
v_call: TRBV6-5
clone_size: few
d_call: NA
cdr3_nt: TGTGCCAGCAGTCGGGAACCGGGAGGGGGAGAAAAACTGCTTTTT
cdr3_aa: CASSREPGGGEKLLF

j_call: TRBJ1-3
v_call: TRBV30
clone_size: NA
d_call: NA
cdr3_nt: TGTGCCTGGAGTCCAGCCGACTCCTCTGGAAACACCATATATTTT
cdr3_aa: CAWSPADSSGNTIYF

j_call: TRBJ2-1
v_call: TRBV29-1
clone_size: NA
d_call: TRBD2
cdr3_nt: TGCAGCGTCGCCCTCCGAGCGGGAGGGGACAATGAGCAGTTCTTC
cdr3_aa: CSVALRAGGDNEQFF

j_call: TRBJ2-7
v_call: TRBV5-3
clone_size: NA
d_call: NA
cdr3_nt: TGTGCCAGAAGCTTGGCCAGAAACGAGCAGTACTTC
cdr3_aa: CARSLARNEQYF

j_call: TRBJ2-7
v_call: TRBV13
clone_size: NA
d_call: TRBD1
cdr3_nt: TGTGCCAGCAGCCCCGGGACAGGGGGTATCTACGAGCAGTACTTC
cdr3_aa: CASSPGTGGIYEQYF

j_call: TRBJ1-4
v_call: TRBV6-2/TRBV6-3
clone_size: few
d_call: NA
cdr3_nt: TGTGCCAGCAGTGCTGAGGGGGTCGGAAAACTGCTTTTT
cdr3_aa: CASSAEGVGKLLF

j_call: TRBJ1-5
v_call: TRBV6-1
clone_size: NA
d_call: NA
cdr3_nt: TGTGCCAGCAGTGAACGACAGTATAGCAATCAGCCCCAGCATTTT
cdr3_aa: CASSERQYSNQPQHF

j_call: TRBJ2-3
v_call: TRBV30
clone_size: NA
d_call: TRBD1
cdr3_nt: TGTGCCTGGGGGACAGGGAAAACGCAGTATTTT
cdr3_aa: CAWGTGKTQYF

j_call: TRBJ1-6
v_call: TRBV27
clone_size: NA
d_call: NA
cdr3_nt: TGTGCCAGCAGTACCACACGGACAGCTTCGGGGTCACCCCTCCACTTT
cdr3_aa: CASSTTRTASGSPLHF

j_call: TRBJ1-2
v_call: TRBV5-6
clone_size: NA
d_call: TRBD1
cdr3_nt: TGTGCCAGCAGCCAGGGACAGGGGACGTATGGCTACACCTTC
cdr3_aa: CASSQGQGTYGYTF

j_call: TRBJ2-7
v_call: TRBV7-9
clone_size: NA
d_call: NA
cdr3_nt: TGTGCCAGCAGCCCCGGGGAAACAGCTATGCACTTC
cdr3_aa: CASSPGETAMHF

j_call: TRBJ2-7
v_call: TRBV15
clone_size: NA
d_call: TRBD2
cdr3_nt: TGTGCCACCAGCAGAGATCGGGGGGGAGGCTCCTACGAGCAGTACTTC
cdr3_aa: CATSRDRGGGSYEQYF

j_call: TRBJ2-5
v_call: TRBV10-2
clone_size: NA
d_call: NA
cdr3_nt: TGCGCCAGCAGTGAGTCGGGGACGGGGACATTAGAGCCCCAGTACTTC
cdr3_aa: CASSESGTGTLEPQYF

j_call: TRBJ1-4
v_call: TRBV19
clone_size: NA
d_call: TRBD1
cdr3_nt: TGTGCCAGTAGTCCCGGGACAGTGAGTAATGAAAAACTGCTTTTT
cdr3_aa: CASSPGTVSNEKLLF

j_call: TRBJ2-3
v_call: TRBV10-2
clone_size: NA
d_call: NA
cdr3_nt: TGCGCCAGCAGGGGCAGGGGCACAGATACGCAGTATTTT
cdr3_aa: CASRGRGTDTQYF

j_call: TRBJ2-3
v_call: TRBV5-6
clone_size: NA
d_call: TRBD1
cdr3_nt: TGTGCCAGCAGCTTGGATCGGACAGGGCTCACAGATACGCAGTATTTT
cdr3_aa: CASSLDRTGLTDTQYF

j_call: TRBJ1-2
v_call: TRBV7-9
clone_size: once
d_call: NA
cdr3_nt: TGTGCCAGCAGCGATATTCAATCCGGTGGCTACACCTTC
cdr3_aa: CASSDIQSGGYTF

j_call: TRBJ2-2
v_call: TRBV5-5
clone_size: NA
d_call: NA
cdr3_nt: TGTGCCAGCAGCGCCGGGAGTGAAGGCCTCCTAATAGCGAACACCGGGGAGCTGTTTTTT
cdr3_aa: CASSAGSEGLLIANTGELFF

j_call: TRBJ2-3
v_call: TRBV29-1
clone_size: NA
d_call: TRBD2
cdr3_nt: TGCAGCTCCACCAAAGCGGGGGGCACAGATACGCAGTATTTT
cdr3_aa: CSSTKAGGTDTQYF

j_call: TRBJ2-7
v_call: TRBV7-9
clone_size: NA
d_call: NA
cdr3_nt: TGTGCCAGCAGCTTAGGACGGGAGTACGAGCAGTACTTC
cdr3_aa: CASSLGREYEQYF

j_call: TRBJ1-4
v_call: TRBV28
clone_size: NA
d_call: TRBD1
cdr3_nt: TGTGCCAGCAGTTCCGGGACAGGGAGGACTAATGAAAAACTGTTTTTT
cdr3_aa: CASSSGTGRTNEKLFF

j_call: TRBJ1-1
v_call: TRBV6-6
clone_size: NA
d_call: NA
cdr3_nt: TGTGCCAGCAGCGCCAGGGTTGACACTGAAGCTTTCTTT
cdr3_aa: CASSARVDTEAFF

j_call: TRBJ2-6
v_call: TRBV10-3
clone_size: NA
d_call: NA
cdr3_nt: TGTGCCATCACCTCAGGACTGTCCTCTGGGGCCAACGTCCTGACTTTC
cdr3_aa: CAITSGLSSGANVLTF

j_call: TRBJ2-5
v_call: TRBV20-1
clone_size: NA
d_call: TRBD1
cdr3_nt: TGCAGTGCTAGTCGGCAGGGGGCCTCTCAAGAGACCCAGTACTTC
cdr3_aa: CSASRQGASQETQYF

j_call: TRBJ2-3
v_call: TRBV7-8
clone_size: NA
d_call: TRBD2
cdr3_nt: TGTGCCAGCAGCCGAGGACTAGCGGGAGTAGATACGCAGTATTTT
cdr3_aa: CASSRGLAGVDTQYF

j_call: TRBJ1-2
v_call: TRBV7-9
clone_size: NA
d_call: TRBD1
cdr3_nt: TGTGCCAGCAGCGGACAGGGGGCAAATGTAGATGGCTACACCTTC
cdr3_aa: CASSGQGANVDGYTF

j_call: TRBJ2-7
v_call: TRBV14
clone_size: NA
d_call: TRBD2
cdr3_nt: TGTGCCAGCAGCTTGGGACTAGCGGGCTACGAGCAGTACTTC
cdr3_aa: CASSLGLAGYEQYF

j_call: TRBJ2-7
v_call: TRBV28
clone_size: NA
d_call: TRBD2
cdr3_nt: TGTGCCAGCAGTTCGCCTCCGGGACTAGTCTACGAGCAGTACTTC
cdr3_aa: CASSSPPGLVYEQYF

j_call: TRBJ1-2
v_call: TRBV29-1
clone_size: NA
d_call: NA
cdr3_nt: TGCAGCGTTGAAGGCCGGGTTGGCTACACCTTC
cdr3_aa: CSVEGRVGYTF

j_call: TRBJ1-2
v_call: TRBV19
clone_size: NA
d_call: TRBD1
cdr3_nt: TGTGCCAGTAGTCCTTTGGACAGGGGCTCGGGCTATGGCTACACCTTC
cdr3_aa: CASSPLDRGSGYGYTF

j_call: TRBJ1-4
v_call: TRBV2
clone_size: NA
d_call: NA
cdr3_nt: TGTGCCAGCAATACCCGGGACACTCCCAGTGGGGAAAAACTGTTTTTT
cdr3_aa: CASNTRDTPSGEKLFF

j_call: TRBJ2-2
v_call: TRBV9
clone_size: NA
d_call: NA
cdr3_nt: TGTGCCAGCAGCGTAGAGGGAGGGGGCACCGGGGAGCTGTTTTTT
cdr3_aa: CASSVEGGGTGELFF

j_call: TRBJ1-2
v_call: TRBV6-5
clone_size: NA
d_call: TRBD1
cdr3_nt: TGTGCCAGCAGCCTGGGACAGAACCATGGCTACACCTTC
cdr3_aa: CASSLGQNHGYTF

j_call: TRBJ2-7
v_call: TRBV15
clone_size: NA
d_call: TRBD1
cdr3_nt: TGTGCCACCAGCAGAGATATCCGGCAGGGGGTACCCTACGAGCAGTACTTC
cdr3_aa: CATSRDIRQGVPYEQYF

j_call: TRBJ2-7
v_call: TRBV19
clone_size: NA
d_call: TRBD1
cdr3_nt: TGTGCCAGTAGTATGGCGGGACAGGGGTCCTACGAGCAGTACTTC
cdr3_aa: CASSMAGQGSYEQYF

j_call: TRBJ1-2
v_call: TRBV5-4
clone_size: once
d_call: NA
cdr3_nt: TGTGCCAGCAGCCGGATCATTGTTGGGCGGGACTATGGCTACACCTTC
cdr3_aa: CASSRIIVGRDYGYTF

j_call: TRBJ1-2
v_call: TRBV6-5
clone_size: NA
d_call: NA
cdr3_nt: TGTGCCAGCAGTTCGGGGTTGGGGGGTATCTTCTATGGCTACACCTTC
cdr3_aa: CASSSGLGGIFYGYTF

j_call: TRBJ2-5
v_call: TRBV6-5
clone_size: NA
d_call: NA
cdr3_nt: TGTGCCAGCAGCCTCGACACGGCCAGCCAGGAGACCCAGTACTTC
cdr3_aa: CASSLDTASQETQYF

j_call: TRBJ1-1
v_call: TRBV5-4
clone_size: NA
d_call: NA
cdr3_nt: TGTGCCAGCAGTTACACGGGGGGAGACACTGAAGCTTTCTTT
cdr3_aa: CASSYTGGDTEAFF

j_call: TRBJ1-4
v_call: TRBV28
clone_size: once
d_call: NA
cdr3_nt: TGTGCCAGCAGTAACGGGGGAAAACTGTTTTTT
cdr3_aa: CASSNGGKLFF

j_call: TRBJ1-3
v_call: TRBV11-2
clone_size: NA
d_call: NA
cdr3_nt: TGTGCCAGCAGCTCGTACAGGATCGCTGGAAACACCATATATTTT
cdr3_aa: CASSSYRIAGNTIYF

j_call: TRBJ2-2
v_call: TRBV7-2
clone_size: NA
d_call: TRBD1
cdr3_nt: TGTGCCAGCAGCCCGTTGGGGACAGGGGGCTCCGGGGAGCTGTTTTTT
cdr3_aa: CASSPLGTGGSGELFF

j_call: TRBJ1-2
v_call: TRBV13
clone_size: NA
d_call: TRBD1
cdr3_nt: TGTGCCAGCAGCACCGGACAGGGCCACTATGGCTACACCTTC
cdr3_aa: CASSTGQGHYGYTF

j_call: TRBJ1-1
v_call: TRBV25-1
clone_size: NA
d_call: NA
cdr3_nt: TGTGCCAGCAGTGAATGGGGTCGGGGGAACACTGAAGCTTTCTTT
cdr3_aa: CASSEWGRGNTEAFF

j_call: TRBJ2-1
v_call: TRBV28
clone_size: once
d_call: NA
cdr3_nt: TGTGCCAGCAGTCCAAATAGCGGCCTCTACAATGAGCAGTTCTTC
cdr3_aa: CASSPNSGLYNEQFF

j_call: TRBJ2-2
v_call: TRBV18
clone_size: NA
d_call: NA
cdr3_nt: TGTGCCAGCTCCCACGCCGGAGCGGACGACCCTTTCAACTTTCATCAGGAGCTGTTTTTT
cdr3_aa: CASSHAGADDPFNFHQELFF

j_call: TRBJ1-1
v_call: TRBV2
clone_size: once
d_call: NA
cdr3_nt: TGTGCCAGCAGCGGACAACCGAACACTGAAGCTTTCTTT
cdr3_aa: CASSGQPNTEAFF